This TCR beta chain was obtained from a study of blood T cell repertoires in COVID-19. The CDR3 totals 15 residues. Germline V gene lookup returns CDR1 SGHDN and CDR2 FVKESK. The V end was cut by 0 bases, the J end by 4 bases, with 12 bases between. This clone was seen once. Per the original methods: For nucleated cells, counts were estimated from reference gene primer amplification. Clones were read by immunoSEQ multiplex PCR, and TCRdb kept only the in-frame ones, dropping some. The V and J calls and the clone size are those of that table, but D and trimming were determined from the DNA. The sample has 450,000 to 500,000 clones; approximately 85% are singletons.

The sequenced material came from peripheral blood. This TCR derives from a human donor in a cohort sampled during active COVID-19. The rearrangement uses TRBV14 and TRBJ1-1; D ambiguous. The CDR3 loop reads CASSQDSVRGTEAFF. The CDR3 DNA follows: TGTGCCAGCAGCCAAGATTCCGTGCGGGGCACTGAAGCTTTCTTT. The full variable domain, its missing parts supplied by reference TRBV14 and TRBJ1-1, is EAGVTQFPSHSVIEKGQTVTLRCDPISGHDNLYWYRRVMGKEIKFLLHFVKESKQDESGMPNNRFLAERTGGTYSTLKVQPAELEDSGVYFCASSQDSVRGTEAFFGQGTRLTVV.